This T cell receptor beta chain was recovered during a study of blood T cell repertoires in COVID-19. Trimming pared 3 bases from V and 1 base from J, leaving 7 bases between. The CDR3 extends over 13 amino acids. Germline CDR1 reads SGDLS; CDR2 reads YYNGEE. The table came from immunoSEQ multiplex PCR; TCRdb's copy has only in-frame clones and leaves some out. The sample has 200,000 to 250,000 clones, 87% seen once. The material sequenced was peripheral blood. The chain has TRBV9 and TRBJ1-1, with TRBD1 as a possible D gene (6 bases). This receptor was identified in a woman under 30 who had recovered from COVID-19. CDR3 loop: CASSGGGNTEAFF. CDR3 nucleotide sequence: TGTGCCAGCAGCGGAGGGGGGAACACTGAAGCTTTCTTT.